This TCR beta chain was identified during a study of blood T cell repertoires in COVID-19. The data were produced by immunoSEQ multiplex PCR, yet TCRdb's version contains in-frame clones alone and is incomplete. The data hold about 45,000 clones, with 55% to 75% observed a single time. This CDR3 contains 17 residues. This clone was seen more than once but under ten times. This TCR was sampled from a man at least 80 years old with acute or convalescent COVID-19. The sequencing sample was made of peripheral blood. The rearrangement links TRBV21-1 to TRBJ2-7; TRBD1, the table's D call, lacks a check against the DNA. TRBV21-1 represents a pseudogene. The CDR3 nucleotides read TGTGCCAGCAGTAAAAGTGAGGGACAGGGGGAAGACTACGAGCAGTACTTC. This encodes CASSKSEGQGEDYEQYF.